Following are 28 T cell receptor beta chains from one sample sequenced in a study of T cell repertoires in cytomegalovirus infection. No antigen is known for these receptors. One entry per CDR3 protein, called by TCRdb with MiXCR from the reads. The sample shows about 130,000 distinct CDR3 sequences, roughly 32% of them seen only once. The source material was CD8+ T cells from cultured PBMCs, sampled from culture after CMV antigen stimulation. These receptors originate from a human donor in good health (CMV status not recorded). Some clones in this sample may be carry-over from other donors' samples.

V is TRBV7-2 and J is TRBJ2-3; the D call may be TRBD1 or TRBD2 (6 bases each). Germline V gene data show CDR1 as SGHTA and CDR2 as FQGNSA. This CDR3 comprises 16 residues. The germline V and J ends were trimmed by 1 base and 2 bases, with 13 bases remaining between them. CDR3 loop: CASSLVLGGLTDTQYF. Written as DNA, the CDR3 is TGTGCCAGCAGCTTAGTTCTGGGGGGCCTCACAGATACGCAGTATTTT.

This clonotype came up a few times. The CDR3 sequence: CASRPGTSGLQETQYF. For the CDR3, the DNA is TGCGCCAGCAGACCCGGGACTAGCGGGCTGCAAGAGACCCAGTACTTC. The chain links TRBV4-1 to TRBJ2-5; 12 bases are shared with TRBD2. J lost 2 bases, V lost 6 bases, and 7 bases had no gene match. Germline V CDR1 and CDR2: MGHRA, YSYEKL. The CDR3 length is 16 residues.

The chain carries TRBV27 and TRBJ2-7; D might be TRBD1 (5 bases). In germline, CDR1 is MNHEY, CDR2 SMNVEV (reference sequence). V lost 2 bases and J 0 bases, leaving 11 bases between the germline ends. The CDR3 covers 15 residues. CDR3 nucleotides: TGTGCCAGCAGTTTAATAACAGGTAGCTCCTACGAGCAGTACTTC. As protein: CASSLITGSSYEQYF.

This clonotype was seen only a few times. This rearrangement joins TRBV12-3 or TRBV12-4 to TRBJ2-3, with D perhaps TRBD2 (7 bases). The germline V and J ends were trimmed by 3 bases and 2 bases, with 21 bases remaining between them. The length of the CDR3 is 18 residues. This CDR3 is CASSFYGGAMDNTDTQYF. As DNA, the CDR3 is TGTGCCAGCAGTTTCTATGGGGGGGCCATGGACAACACAGATACGCAGTATTTT.

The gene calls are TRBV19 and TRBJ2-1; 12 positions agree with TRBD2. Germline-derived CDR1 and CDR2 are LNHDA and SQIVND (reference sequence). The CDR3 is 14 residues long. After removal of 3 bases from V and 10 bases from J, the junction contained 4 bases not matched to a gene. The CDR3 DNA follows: TGTGCCAGTAGTATTTTCACTAGCGGGGGGGAGCAGTTCTTC. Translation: CASSIFTSGGEQFF.

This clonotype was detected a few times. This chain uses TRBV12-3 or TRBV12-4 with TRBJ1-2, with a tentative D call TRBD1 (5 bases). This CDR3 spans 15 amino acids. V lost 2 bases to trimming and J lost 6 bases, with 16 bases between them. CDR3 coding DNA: TGTGCCAGCAGTTTAACGACGGGCTGGGGCGATGGCTACACCTTC. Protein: CASSLTTGWGDGYTF.

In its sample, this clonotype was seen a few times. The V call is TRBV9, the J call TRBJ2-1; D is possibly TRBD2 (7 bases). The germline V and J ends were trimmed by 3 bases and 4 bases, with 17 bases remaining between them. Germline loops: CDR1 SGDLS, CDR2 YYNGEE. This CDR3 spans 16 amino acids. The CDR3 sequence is CASSGPAGAQYNEQFF. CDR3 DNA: TGTGCCAGCAGCGGCCCTGCGGGGGCGCAGTACAATGAGCAGTTCTTC.

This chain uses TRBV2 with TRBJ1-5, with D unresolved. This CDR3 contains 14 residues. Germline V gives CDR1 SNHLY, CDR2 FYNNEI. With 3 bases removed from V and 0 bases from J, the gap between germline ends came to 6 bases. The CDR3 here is CASSEGNSNQPQHF. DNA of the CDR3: TGTGCCAGCAGTGAGGGGAATAGCAATCAGCCCCAGCATTTT.

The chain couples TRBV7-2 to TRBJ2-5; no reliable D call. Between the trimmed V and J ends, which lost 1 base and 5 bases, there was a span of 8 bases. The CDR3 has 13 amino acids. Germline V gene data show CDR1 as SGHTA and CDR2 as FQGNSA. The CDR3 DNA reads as TGTGCCAGCAGCTTAGGGCAGCTCGAGACCCAGTACTTC. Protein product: CASSLGQLETQYF.

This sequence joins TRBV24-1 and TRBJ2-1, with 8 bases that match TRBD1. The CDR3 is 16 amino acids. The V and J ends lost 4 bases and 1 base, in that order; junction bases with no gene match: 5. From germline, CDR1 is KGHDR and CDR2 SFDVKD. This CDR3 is CATSEMTGASYNEQFF. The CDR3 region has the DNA TGTGCCACCAGTGAAATGACAGGGGCATCCTACAATGAGCAGTTCTTC.

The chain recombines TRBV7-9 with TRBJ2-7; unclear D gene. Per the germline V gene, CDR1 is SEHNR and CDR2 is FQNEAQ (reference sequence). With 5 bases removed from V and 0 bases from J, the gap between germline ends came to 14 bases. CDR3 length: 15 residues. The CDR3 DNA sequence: TGTGCCAGCAGCCCACGGCAGGCCCCCTCCTACGAGCAGTACTTC. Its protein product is CASSPRQAPSYEQYF.

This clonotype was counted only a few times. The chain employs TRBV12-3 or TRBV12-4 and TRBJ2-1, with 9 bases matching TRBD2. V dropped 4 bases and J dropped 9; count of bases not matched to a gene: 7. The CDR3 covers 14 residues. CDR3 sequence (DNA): TGTGCCAGCAGTTCCAGCGGGGGGTTTATTGAGCAGTTCTTC. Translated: CASSSSGGFIEQFF.

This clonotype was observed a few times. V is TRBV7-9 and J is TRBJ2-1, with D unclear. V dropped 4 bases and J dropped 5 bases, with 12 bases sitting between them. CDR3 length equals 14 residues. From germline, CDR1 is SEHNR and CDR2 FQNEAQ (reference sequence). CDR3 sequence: CASSSAESNNEQFF. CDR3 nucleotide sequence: TGTGCCAGCAGCTCCGCAGAAAGCAACAATGAGCAGTTCTTC.

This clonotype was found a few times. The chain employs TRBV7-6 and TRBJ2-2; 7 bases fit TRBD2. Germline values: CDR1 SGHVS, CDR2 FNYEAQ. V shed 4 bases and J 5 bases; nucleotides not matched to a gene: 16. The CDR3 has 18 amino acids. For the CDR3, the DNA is TGTGCCAGCAGCTACAATGTACCGGGACTACAAACGACCGGGGAGCTGTTTTTT. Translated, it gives CASSYNVPGLQTTGELFF. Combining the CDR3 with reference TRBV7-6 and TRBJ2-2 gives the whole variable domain GAGVSQSPRYKVTKRGQDVALRCDPISGHVSLYWYRQALGQGPEFLTYFNYEAQQDKSGLPNDRFSAERPEGSISTLTIQRTEQRDSAMYRCASSYNVPGLQTTGELFFGEGSRLTVL.

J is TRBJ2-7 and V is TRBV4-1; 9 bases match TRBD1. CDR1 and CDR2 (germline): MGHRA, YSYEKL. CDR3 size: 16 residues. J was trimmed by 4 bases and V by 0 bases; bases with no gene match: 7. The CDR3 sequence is CASSQEFTGGKYEQYF. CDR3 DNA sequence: TGCGCCAGCAGCCAAGAATTCACAGGGGGCAAATACGAGCAGTACTTC.

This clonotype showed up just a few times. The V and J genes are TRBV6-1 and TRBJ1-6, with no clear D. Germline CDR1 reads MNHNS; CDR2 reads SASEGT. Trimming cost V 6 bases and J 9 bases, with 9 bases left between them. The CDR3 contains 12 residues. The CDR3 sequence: CASSLEASPLHF. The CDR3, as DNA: TGTGCCAGCAGCTTAGAGGCTTCACCCCTCCACTTT.

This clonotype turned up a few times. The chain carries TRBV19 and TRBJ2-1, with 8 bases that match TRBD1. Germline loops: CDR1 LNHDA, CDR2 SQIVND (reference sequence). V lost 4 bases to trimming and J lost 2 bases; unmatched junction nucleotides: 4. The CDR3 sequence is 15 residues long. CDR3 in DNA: TGTGCCAGTAGTACGGGACAGGAAGCCTACAATGAGCAGTTCTTC. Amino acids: CASSTGQEAYNEQFF.

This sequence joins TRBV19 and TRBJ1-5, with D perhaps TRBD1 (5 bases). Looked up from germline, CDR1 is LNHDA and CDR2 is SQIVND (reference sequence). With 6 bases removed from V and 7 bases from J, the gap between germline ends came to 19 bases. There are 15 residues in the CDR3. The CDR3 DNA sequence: TGTGCCAGTAGCGTGGGGTCCCAGGGCTACCAGCCCCAGCATTTT. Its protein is CASSVGSQGYQPQHF. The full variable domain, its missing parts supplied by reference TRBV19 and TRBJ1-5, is DGGITQSPKYLFRKEGQNVTLSCEQNLNHDAMYWYRQDPGQGLRLIYYSQIVNDFQKGDIAEGYSVSREKKESFPLTVTSAQKNPTAFYLCASSVGSQGYQPQHFGDGTRLSIL.

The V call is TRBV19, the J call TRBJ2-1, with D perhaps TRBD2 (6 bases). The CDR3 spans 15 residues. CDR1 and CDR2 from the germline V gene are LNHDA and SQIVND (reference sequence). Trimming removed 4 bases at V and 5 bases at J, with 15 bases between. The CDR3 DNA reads TGTGCCAGTAGTACGCTCCGGGGGATGCACAATGAGCAGTTCTTC. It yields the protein CASSTLRGMHNEQFF.

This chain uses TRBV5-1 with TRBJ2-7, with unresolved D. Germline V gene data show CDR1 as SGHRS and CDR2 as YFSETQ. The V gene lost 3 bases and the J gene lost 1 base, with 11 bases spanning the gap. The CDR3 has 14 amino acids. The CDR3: CASSWAEVSYEQYF. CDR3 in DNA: TGCGCCAGCAGCTGGGCGGAAGTGTCCTACGAGCAGTACTTC.

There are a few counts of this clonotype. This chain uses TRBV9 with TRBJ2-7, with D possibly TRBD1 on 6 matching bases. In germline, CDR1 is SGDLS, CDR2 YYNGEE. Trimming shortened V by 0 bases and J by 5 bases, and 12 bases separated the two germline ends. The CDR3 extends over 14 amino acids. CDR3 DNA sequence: TGTGCCAGCAGCGTAGGCAGGGGTTGGGACGAGCAGTACTTC. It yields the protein CASSVGRGWDEQYF.

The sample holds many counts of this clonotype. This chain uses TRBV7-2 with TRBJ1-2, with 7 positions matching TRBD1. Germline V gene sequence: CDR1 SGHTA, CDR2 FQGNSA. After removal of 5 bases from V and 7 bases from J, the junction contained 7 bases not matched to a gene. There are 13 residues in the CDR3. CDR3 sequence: CASSLGTVSGYTF. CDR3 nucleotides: TGTGCCAGCAGCCTCGGGACAGTCAGTGGCTACACCTTC.

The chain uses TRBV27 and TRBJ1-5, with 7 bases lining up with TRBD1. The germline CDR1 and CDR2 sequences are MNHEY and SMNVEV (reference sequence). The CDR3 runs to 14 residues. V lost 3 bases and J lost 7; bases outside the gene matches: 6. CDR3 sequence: CASSFGQEAQPQHF. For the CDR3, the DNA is TGTGCCAGCAGTTTCGGACAGGAGGCGCAGCCCCAGCATTTT.

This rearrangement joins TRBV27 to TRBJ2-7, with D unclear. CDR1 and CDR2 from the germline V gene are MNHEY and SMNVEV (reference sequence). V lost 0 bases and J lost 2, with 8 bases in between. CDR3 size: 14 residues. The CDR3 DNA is TGTGCCAGCAGTTTATCCCAAGGTGCCTACGAGCAGTACTTC. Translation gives CASSLSQGAYEQYF.

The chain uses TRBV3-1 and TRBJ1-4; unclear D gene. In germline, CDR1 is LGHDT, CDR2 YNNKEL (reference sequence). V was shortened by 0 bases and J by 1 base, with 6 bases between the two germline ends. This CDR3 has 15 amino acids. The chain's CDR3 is CASSQDPGTNEKLFF. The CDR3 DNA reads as TGTGCCAGCAGCCAAGACCCTGGAACTAATGAAAAACTGTTTTTT.

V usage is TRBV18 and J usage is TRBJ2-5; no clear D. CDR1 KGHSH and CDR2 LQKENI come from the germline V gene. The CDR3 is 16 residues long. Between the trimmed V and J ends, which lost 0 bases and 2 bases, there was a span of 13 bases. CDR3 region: CASSPPISALQETQYF. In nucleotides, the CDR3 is TGTGCCAGCTCACCACCGATTTCGGCTTTACAAGAGACCCAGTACTTC.

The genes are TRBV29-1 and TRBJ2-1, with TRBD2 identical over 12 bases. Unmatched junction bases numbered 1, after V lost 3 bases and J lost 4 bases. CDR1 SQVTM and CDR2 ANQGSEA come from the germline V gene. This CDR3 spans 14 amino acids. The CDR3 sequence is CSVETSGGYNEQFF. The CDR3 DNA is TGCAGCGTTGAGACTAGCGGGGGTTACAATGAGCAGTTCTTC.

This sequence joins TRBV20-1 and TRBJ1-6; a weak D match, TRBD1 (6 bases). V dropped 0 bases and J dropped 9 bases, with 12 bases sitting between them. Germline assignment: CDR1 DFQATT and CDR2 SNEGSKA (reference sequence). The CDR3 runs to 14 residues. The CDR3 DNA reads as TGCAGTGCTAGAGATTTCCAGGGGCTTTCACCCCTCCACTTT. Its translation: CSARDFQGLSPLHF.